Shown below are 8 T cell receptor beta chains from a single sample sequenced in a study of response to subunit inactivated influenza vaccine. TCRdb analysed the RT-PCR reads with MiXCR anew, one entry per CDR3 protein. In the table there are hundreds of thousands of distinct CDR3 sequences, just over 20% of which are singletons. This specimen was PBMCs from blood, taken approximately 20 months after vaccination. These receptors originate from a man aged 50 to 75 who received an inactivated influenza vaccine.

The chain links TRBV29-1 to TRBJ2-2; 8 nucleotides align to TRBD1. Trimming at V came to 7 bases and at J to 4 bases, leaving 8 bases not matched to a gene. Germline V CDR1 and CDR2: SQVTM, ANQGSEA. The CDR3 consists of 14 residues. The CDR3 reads CSGRRTGTTGELFF. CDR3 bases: TGCAGCGGCCGGAGGACAGGGACCACCGGGGAGCTGTTTTTT.

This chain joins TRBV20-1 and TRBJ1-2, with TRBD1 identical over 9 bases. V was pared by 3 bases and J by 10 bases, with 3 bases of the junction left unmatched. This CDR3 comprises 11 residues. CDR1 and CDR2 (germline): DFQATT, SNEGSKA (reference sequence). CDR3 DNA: TGCAGTGCTAGCGGGACAGGGTTCTACACCTTC. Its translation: CSASGTGFYTF.

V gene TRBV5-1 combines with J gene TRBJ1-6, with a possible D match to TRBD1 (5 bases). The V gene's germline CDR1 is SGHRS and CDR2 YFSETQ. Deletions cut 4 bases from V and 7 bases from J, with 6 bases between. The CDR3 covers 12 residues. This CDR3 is CASSRQNSPLHF. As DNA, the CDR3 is TGCGCCAGCAGCCGACAGAATTCACCCCTCCACTTT.

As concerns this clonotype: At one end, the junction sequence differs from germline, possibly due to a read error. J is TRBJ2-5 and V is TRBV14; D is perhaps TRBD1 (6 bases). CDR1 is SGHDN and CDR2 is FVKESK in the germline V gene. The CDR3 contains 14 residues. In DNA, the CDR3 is TGTGCCAGCAGCAAAGAAAGGGGGCAAGAGACCCAGTACTTC. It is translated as CASSKERGQETQYF.

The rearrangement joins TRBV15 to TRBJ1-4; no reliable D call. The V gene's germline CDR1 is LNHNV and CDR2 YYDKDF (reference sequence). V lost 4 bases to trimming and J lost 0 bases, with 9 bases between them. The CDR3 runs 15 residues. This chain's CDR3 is CATSTRLATNEKLFF. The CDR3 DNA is TGTGCCACCAGCACCCGTCTTGCAACTAATGAAAAACTGTTTTTT.

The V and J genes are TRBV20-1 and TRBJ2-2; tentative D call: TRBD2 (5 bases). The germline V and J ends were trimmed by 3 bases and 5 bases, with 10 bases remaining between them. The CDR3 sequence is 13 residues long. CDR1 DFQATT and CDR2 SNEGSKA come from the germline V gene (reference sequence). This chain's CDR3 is CSARRVLTGELFF. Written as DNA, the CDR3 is TGCAGTGCTAGGAGGGTCCTAACCGGGGAGCTGTTTTTT.

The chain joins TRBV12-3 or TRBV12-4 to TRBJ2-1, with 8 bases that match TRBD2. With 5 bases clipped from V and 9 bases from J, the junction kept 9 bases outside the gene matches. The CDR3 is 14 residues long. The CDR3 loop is CASSPGTSFVEQFF. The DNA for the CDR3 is TGTGCCAGCAGTCCAGGGACTAGTTTTGTTGAGCAGTTCTTC.

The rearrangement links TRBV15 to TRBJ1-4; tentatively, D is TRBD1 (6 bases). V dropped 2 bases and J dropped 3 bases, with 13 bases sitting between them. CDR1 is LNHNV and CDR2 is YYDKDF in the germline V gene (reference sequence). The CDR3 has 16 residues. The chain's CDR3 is CATSRNTGSPNEKLFF. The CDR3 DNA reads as TGTGCCACCAGCAGAAATACAGGGTCGCCTAATGAAAAACTGTTTTTT.